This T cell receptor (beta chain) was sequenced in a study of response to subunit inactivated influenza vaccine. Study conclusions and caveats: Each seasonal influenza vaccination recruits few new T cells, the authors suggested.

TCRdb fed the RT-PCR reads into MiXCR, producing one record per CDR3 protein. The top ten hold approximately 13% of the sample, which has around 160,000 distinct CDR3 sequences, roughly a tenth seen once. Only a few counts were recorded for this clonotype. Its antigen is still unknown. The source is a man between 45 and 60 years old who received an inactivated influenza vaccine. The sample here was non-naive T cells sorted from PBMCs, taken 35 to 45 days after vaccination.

The CDR3, as DNA: TGTGCCACCGCGGCAGTGACAGGGGCTTTTGGTGCCACAGATACGCAGTATTTT. Translating it yields CATAAVTGAFGATDTQYF. The rearrangement joins TRBV24-1 to TRBJ2-3; 8 bases line up with TRBD1. Losses at the gene ends were 9 bases for V and 2 bases for J; bases not matched to a gene: 18. Germline values: CDR1 KGHDR, CDR2 SFDVKD. The CDR3 length is 18 residues.